Listed here are 14 T cell receptor beta chains from one sample, sequenced in a study of blood T cells in healthy people across ages. A second PCR, run for about 7 to 11 cycles, used a sample-barcoded 5' primer plus a J-beta primer mix. TCRdb used MiXCR to reprocess the 5' RACE reads, holding one entry per CDR3 protein. Of about 1.1 million distinct CDR3 sequences detected, more than 30% appear once; the ten largest clones hold around 14%. The sample taken for sequencing was blood. These receptors were taken from a man younger than 35 in good health.

V usage is TRBV4-1 and J usage is TRBJ2-3; 7 bases fit TRBD1. The CDR3 is 21 residues long. Germline loops: CDR1 MGHRA, CDR2 YSYEKL. V shed 2 bases, J shed 6 bases, and the junction held 26 bases outside the gene matches. The CDR3 DNA reads as TGCGCCAGCAGCCAACAAATCGTCCGGGACAGATCGATTTCCGACACGGATACGCAGTATTTT. Translating it yields CASSQQIVRDRSISDTDTQYF.

The CDR3 here is CANREQNYGYTF. Written as DNA, the CDR3 is TGTGCCAACAGGGAACAGAACTATGGCTACACCTTC. The chain recombines TRBV6-5 with TRBJ1-2; tentative D call: TRBD1 (6 bases). V gave up 10 bases and J gave up 2 bases, with 11 bases separating them. CDR1 is MNHEY and CDR2 is SVGAGI in the germline V gene. The CDR3 is made up of 12 amino acids.

The chain links TRBV3-1 to TRBJ2-3, with 12 positions matching TRBD2. From germline, CDR1 is LGHDT and CDR2 YNNKEL (reference sequence). Trimming cost V 3 bases and J 2 bases; bases outside gene matches: 9. The CDR3 is 18 amino acids. The chain's CDR3 is CASSQPLLAGGITDTQYF. In nucleotides, the CDR3 is TGTGCCAGCAGCCAGCCCTTACTAGCGGGGGGCATCACAGATACGCAGTATTTT.

This clonotype appeared many times. The gene calls are TRBV5-1 and TRBJ2-1; no reliable D call. The germline CDR1 and CDR2 sequences are SGHRS and YFSETQ. Trimming took off 0 bases at V and 5 bases at J, with 6 bases between the two ends. The CDR3 is 13 amino acids. The DNA of the CDR3 is TGCGCCAGCAGCTTGGCCAGAAACAATGAGCAGTTCTTC. Translation gives CASSLARNNEQFF.

The chain combines TRBV12-5 with TRBJ1-5; D is unresolved. The CDR3 covers 13 residues. Germline CDR1 and CDR2: LGHNT and FRNRAP. V lost 0 bases to trimming and J lost 9 bases, with 9 bases between them. The CDR3 DNA follows: TGTGCTAGTGGTTTGGTACCAGGTCCGCCCCAGCATTTT. It specifies CASGLVPGPPQHF.

This clonotype was seen just once. A much larger clonotype is one base distant, so this may be a read error. This chain joins TRBV4-3 and TRBJ2-5; TRBD1 or TRBD2 may be the D gene (5 bases each). Trimming cost V 1 base and J 2 bases, with 11 bases left between them. CDR1 is LGHNA and CDR2 is YSLEER in the germline V gene. This CDR3 comprises 15 residues. CDR3 coding DNA: TGCGCCAGCAGCCAAGGTCCGAGGGGACAAGAGACCCAGTACTTC. Translated, it gives CASSQGPRGQETQYF.

The rearrangement uses TRBV11-1 and TRBJ2-1; 8 nucleotides align to TRBD2. Germline V lookup: CDR1 SGHAT, CDR2 FQDESV (reference sequence). The V gene end was trimmed by 5 bases and the J gene end by 4 bases; junction bases not matched to a gene: 25. CDR3 length: 21 residues. The CDR3 is CASSPGSRSGGPVELYNEQFF. CDR3 coding DNA: TGTGCCAGCAGCCCCGGTTCCAGAAGCGGGGGCCCGGTTGAACTATACAATGAGCAGTTCTTC.

CDR3 DNA: TGTGCCAGCAGCCCCCAGGGTGGCCAAGATTCACCCCTCCACTTT. Its protein is CASSPQGGQDSPLHF. The V gene is TRBV7-2, the J gene TRBJ1-6; possibly TRBD1 for D (5 bases). Trimming pared 5 bases from V and 8 bases from J, leaving 16 bases between. The germline CDR1 and CDR2 sequences are SGHTA and FQGNSA. The CDR3 contains 15 residues.

CDR3 sequence (DNA): TGTGCCAGCAGTTCGTCCCCCCAAGAGACCCAGTTCTTC. This codes for CASSSSPQETQFF. V gene TRBV11-2 combines with J gene TRBJ2-1; no clear D gene. Germline loops: CDR1 SGHAT, CDR2 FQNNGV. This CDR3 has 13 residues. Trimming removed 6 bases from V and 13 bases from J, with 19 bases in between.

This chain uses TRBV7-9 with TRBJ1-4, with D possibly TRBD1 on 6 matching bases. Germline loops: CDR1 SEHNR, CDR2 FQNEAQ (reference sequence). V was clipped by 4 bases and J by 8 bases, with 17 bases between them. The CDR3 contains 15 residues. The chain's CDR3 is CASSSTRQGREKLFF. CDR3 in DNA: TGTGCCAGCAGCTCTACGAGGCAGGGGCGGGAAAAACTGTTTTTT. Full variable domain (outside the CDR3, taken from reference TRBV7-9 and TRBJ1-4): DTGVSQNPRHKITKRGQNVTFRCDPISEHNRLYWYRQTLGQGPEFLTYFQNEAQLEKSRLLSDRFSAERPKGSFSTLEIQRTEQGDSAMYLCASSSTRQGREKLFFGSGTQLSVL.

The V and J genes are TRBV20-1 and TRBJ1-2, with a tentative D call TRBD1 (5 bases). This CDR3 is 15 amino acids long. From germline, CDR1 is DFQATT and CDR2 SNEGSKA (reference sequence). The germline V and J ends were trimmed by 6 bases and 4 bases, with 21 bases remaining between them. CDR3 DNA sequence: TGCAGTGCCGACCCGACAGTCAGCACAGTCTATGGCTACACCTTC. Amino acid sequence: CSADPTVSTVYGYTF.

The chain has TRBV6-5 and TRBJ1-2; D not certain. Germline lookup yields CDR1 MNHEY and CDR2 SVGAGI. The CDR3 extends over 13 amino acids. V shed 6 bases and J shed 4 bases, with 12 bases lying between them. CDR3 nucleotide sequence: TGTGCCAGCAGGGCACAAGCGGGCTATGGCTACACCTTC. As protein: CASRAQAGYGYTF.

With regard to this clonotype: Relative to the germline gene, one junction end is altered; a read error may explain this. This rearrangement joins TRBV7-9 to TRBJ1-1; tentative D call: TRBD1 (5 bases). This CDR3 has 16 residues. CDR1 and CDR2 from the germline V gene are SEHNR and FQNEAQ (reference sequence). CDR3 sequence (DNA): TGTGCCAGCAGCCTAGCGGGACGGGGGTCGAACACTGAAGCTTTCTTT. It translates to CASSLAGRGSNTEAFF.

This clonotype was recorded a few times. The DNA for the CDR3 is TGTGCCAGCAGCTCCTTTCCGGACAGTGAGCAGTTCTTC. It is translated as CASSSFPDSEQFF. V gene TRBV13 combines with J gene TRBJ2-1; D possibly corresponds to TRBD1 (6 bases). The CDR3 loop spans 13 amino acids. Trimming removed 4 bases at V and 9 bases at J, with 13 bases between. Per germline, CDR1 PRHDT and CDR2 FYEKMQ (reference sequence).